The clone carrying this TCR beta chain appeared once. The antigen remains undetermined. The sample's time point: week 23, last vaccination. The study gave 300 ug of mutant IDH1 20-mer peptide per vaccine dose, with topical imiquimod. Clones were read by immunoSEQ multiplex PCR, and TCRdb kept only the in-frame ones, dropping some. The sample lists tens of thousands of clones; around 83% were seen once. The sample belongs to a study of a mutant IDH1 vaccine in newly diagnosed glioma. Study-level background: First vaccine doses came 4-6 weeks after radiotherapy alone, or with temozolomide cycles.

The CDR3 covers 13 residues. Trimming removed 3 bases at V and 6 bases at J, with 12 bases between. The germline gives CDR1 SGHRS, CDR2 YFSETQ. The receptor's source is a woman aged 50 to 60 with glioma. Sequenced material: PBMCs, taken from a glioma patient whose treatment included an IDH1 peptide vaccine. The chain employs TRBV5-1 and TRBJ1-1; D perhaps matches TRBD1 (6 bases). Here the CDR3 reads CASSSPGDAEAFF. CDR3 DNA: TGCGCCAGCAGCTCCCCAGGGGACGCTGAAGCTTTCTTT.